This entry lists 23 T cell receptor beta chains sequenced from one sample in a study of beta chain features in type 1 diabetes. Investigators reverse transcribed all isolated RNA, so they sequenced expressed TCRB transcripts. Libraries were prepared by immunoSEQ multiplex PCR; TCRdb keeps only in-frame clonotypes and omits some of them. This table has about 340,000 clones, 6.5% to 10% appearing once. The material sequenced was central memory CD4+ T cells from blood. All receptors derive from a woman aged 18-29 years in good health.

There are a few counts of this clone. CDR3 in amino acids: CSVGDRVAYEQYF. As DNA, the CDR3 is TGCAGCGTTGGAGACAGGGTGGCCTACGAGCAGTACTTC. The chain couples TRBV29-1 to TRBJ2-7; 7 bases are shared with TRBD1. The CDR3 runs to 13 residues. The junction had 5 bases not matched to a gene; V was cut back by 4 bases and J by 2 bases. From germline, CDR1 is SQVTM and CDR2 ANQGSEA.

This clone was observed a few times. The genes are TRBV18 and TRBJ1-2, with D perhaps TRBD1 (5 bases). The CDR3 extends over 13 amino acids. V gave up 2 bases and J gave up 8 bases, with 12 bases separating them. Per germline, CDR1 KGHSH and CDR2 LQKENI. In nucleotides, the CDR3 is TGTGCCAGCTCACCAGGACAACAAAACGGCTACACCTTC. Encoded protein: CASSPGQQNGYTF.

This chain joins TRBV7-2 and TRBJ2-7, with 7 bases aligning to TRBD2. CDR1 is SGHTA and CDR2 is FQGNSA in the germline V gene. The CDR3 runs to 13 residues. The V segment lost 4 bases and the J segment 4 bases; nucleotides outside the gene matches: 4. The chain's CDR3 is CASSSTSAYEQYF. DNA of the CDR3: TGTGCCAGCAGCTCAACTAGCGCTTACGAGCAGTACTTC.

The chain carries TRBV15 and TRBJ2-7, with D uncertain. Germline CDR1 LNHNV, CDR2 YYDKDF (reference sequence). Trimming took 4 bases from V and 6 from J, leaving 10 bases between them. The CDR3 loop spans 12 amino acids. The CDR3 DNA follows: TGTGCCACCAGCACCTCTCGATTCGAGCAGTACTTC. Its protein product is CATSTSRFEQYF.

This clone was observed a handful of times. Other DNA sequences in this sample translate to the same CDR3. The chain employs TRBV27 and TRBJ2-7; 12 positions agree with TRBD2. Trimming removed 2 bases from V and 4 bases from J; junction bases left unmatched: 3. Germline CDR1 is MNHEY and CDR2 is SMNVEV (reference sequence). The CDR3 spans 15 residues. The CDR3 bases are TGTGCCAGCAGTTTACTAGCGGGAGGGGGTTACGAGCAGTACTTC. Translation gives CASSLLAGGGYEQYF.

J is TRBJ2-7 and V is TRBV7-8; 10 bases match TRBD1. CDR3 length equals 13 residues. CDR1 and CDR2 (germline): SGHVS, FQNEAQ. The junction had 1 base not matched to a gene; V was cut back by 1 base and J by 7 bases. CDR3 in DNA: TGTGCCAGCAGCTTAGGGACAGGGGGTGAGCAGTACTTC. It codes for CASSLGTGGEQYF.

This clone has ten or more counts. The J gene is TRBJ1-2, the V gene TRBV15; 7 bases are shared with TRBD1. Trimming cost V 1 base and J 6 bases; bases outside gene matches: 11. Germline loops: CDR1 LNHNV, CDR2 YYDKDF (reference sequence). This CDR3 is built from 16 residues. The CDR3 nucleotides read TGTGCCACCAGCAGAGGTGGGGGAACAGGGGAAGATGGCTACACCTTC. Protein: CATSRGGGTGEDGYTF.

This clone has just a few counts. The chain links TRBV28 to TRBJ1-5; D gene unclear. Germline CDR1 reads MDHEN; CDR2 reads SYDVKM. The CDR3 extends over 12 amino acids. The V end lost 3 bases, the J end lost 5 bases, and 5 bases lay between the germline ends. The CDR3 DNA is TGTGCCAGCAGTTTCCGCTATCAGCCCCAGCATTTT. Translation: CASSFRYQPQHF.

This clone has a handful of counts. The chain employs TRBV18 and TRBJ2-7, with D maybe TRBD1 (6 bases). The V end lost 1 base, the J end lost 5 bases, and 6 bases lay between the germline ends. The germline V gene has CDR1 KGHSH and CDR2 LQKENI. This CDR3 has 12 residues. The CDR3: CASSPHRDEQYF. CDR3 coding DNA: TGTGCCAGCTCACCACACAGGGACGAGCAGTACTTC.

The chain links TRBV2 to TRBJ1-1; 7 bases are shared with TRBD1. This CDR3 contains 14 residues. Germline V gene data show CDR1 as SNHLY and CDR2 as FYNNEI. J was trimmed by 4 bases and V by 5 bases; bases with no gene match: 7. DNA for the CDR3: TGTGCCAGCAGTACGGAACAGGGGCGCACTGAAGCTTTCTTT. This codes for CASSTEQGRTEAFF.

The chain combines TRBV7-2 with TRBJ2-5, with D perhaps matching TRBD2 (5 bases). V was cut by 1 base and J by 5 bases, with 17 bases left in between. The CDR3 consists of 16 residues. Germline values: CDR1 SGHTA, CDR2 FQGNSA. The CDR3 protein is CASSLVGNLNTETQYF. The CDR3 nucleotides are TGTGCCAGCAGCTTAGTCGGGAATCTAAATACGGAGACCCAGTACTTC.

In its sample, this clone was seen a few times. The V call is TRBV27, the J call TRBJ1-1; TRBD1 matches 11 bases. The CDR3 is 16 amino acids. The germline V gene encodes CDR1 MNHEY and CDR2 SMNVEV (reference sequence). The V segment lost 5 bases and the J segment 6 bases; nucleotides outside the gene matches: 11. In DNA form, the CDR3 reads TGTGCCAGCAGTCGGGGGACAGGGGGAATGGGAGCTGAAGCTTTCTTT. It yields the protein CASSRGTGGMGAEAFF.

In its sample, this clone was seen a few times. The chain uses TRBV5-1 and TRBJ2-1; 11 positions match TRBD2. The J segment lost 4 bases and the V segment lost 0 bases, leaving 0 bases of the junction unmatched. CDR1 and CDR2 (germline): SGHRS, YFSETQ. The CDR3 sequence is 15 residues long. CDR3 residues: CASSLGLAGYNEQFF. The DNA for the CDR3 is TGCGCCAGCAGCTTGGGACTAGCGGGATACAATGAGCAGTTCTTC.

The chain employs TRBV7-8 and TRBJ2-1, with D perhaps matching TRBD1 or TRBD2 (6 bases each). The germline gives CDR1 SGHVS, CDR2 FQNEAQ. The CDR3 length is 14 residues. Trimming removed 6 bases from V and 8 bases from J, with 17 bases in between. CDR3 sequence (DNA): TGTGCCAGCAGTCCCGGAGGGGGACACCATGAGCAGTTCTTC. This translates into CASSPGGGHHEQFF.

Regarding this clone: The sample contains more than one DNA sequence encoding this CDR3. The V and J genes are TRBV15 and TRBJ2-3, with D hard to call. Germline CDR1 and CDR2: LNHNV and YYDKDF (reference sequence). The CDR3 totals 15 residues. The germline V and J ends were trimmed by 0 bases and 6 bases, with 13 bases remaining between them. The CDR3 protein is CATSRDRVAVDTQYF. Written as DNA, the CDR3 is TGTGCCACCAGCAGAGATCGAGTGGCGGTTGATACGCAGTATTTT.

The sample holds many counts of this clone. The J gene is TRBJ2-7, the V gene TRBV2; D is ambiguous. With 1 base removed from V and 11 bases from J, the gap between germline ends came to 12 bases. CDR3 length: 12 amino acids. Per the germline V gene, CDR1 is SNHLY and CDR2 is FYNNEI. The CDR3: CASSEDDAVEYF. The CDR3 nucleotides read TGTGCCAGCAGTGAAGATGATGCGGTGGAGTACTTC. Based on the CDR3 plus reference TRBV2 and TRBJ2-7, the full variable domain is EPEVTQTPSHQVTQMGQEVILRCVPISNHLYFYWYRQILGQKVEFLVSFYNNEISEKSEIFDDQFSVERPDGSNFTLKIRSTKLEDSAMYFCASSEDDAVEYFGPGTRLTVT.

The chain is built from TRBV5-1 and TRBJ1-2; 10 bases map to TRBD1. This CDR3 spans 16 amino acids. Germline CDR1 reads SGHRS; CDR2 reads YFSETQ. The J segment lost 3 bases and the V segment lost 3 bases, leaving 8 bases of the junction unmatched. The CDR3, as DNA: TGCGCCAGCAGCTCGGGACAGGGGTTTTTCTACTATGGCTACACCTTC. It is translated as CASSSGQGFFYYGYTF.

In its sample, this clone was seen a few times. The J gene is TRBJ2-3, the V gene TRBV6-6; TRBD1 matches 8 bases. The CDR3 runs 15 residues. CDR1 and CDR2 (germline): MNHNY, SVGAGI (reference sequence). The V and J ends lost 5 bases and 5 bases, in that order; junction bases with no gene match: 9. The CDR3 spells CASSTPQGAGDTQYF. The CDR3 region has the DNA TGTGCCAGCAGTACTCCCCAGGGGGCAGGAGATACGCAGTATTTT.

Only a few counts were recorded for this clone. The chain recombines TRBV14 with TRBJ2-2, with D unclear. This CDR3 is 15 amino acids long. The germline V gene has CDR1 SGHDN and CDR2 FVKESK. The V and J ends lost 1 base and 1 base respectively, with 7 bases between them. CDR3 bases: TGTGCCAGCAGCCAAGTATCAGGGAACACCGGGGAGCTGTTTTTT. Protein: CASSQVSGNTGELFF.

The chain carries TRBV28 and TRBJ2-4; 7 nucleotides line up with TRBD2. After removal of 5 bases from V and 7 bases from J, the junction contained 8 bases not matched to a gene. CDR3 length: 14 amino acids. CDR1 is MDHEN, CDR2 SYDVKM, per germline. CDR3 in amino acids: CASSPHHGRNIQYF. The CDR3 nucleotides read TGTGCCAGCAGTCCCCATCACGGGAGGAACATTCAGTACTTC.

The CDR3 spells CASSPRTPGDTQYF. CDR3 in DNA: TGTGCCAGTAGTCCACGGACGCCCGGAGATACGCAGTATTTT. This sequence joins TRBV19 and TRBJ2-3, with D unresolved. With 5 bases removed from V and 5 bases from J, the gap between germline ends came to 14 bases. The CDR3 has 14 amino acids. Looked up from germline, CDR1 is LNHDA and CDR2 is SQIVND (reference sequence).

This clone was seen a few times. The rearrangement uses TRBV5-1 and TRBJ2-3; 7 bases map to TRBD2. The V gene end was trimmed by 0 bases and the J gene end by 0 bases; junction bases not matched to a gene: 4. The length of the CDR3 is 16 residues. Germline V gene sequence: CDR1 SGHRS, CDR2 YFSETQ. The DNA of the CDR3 is TGCGCCAGCAGCTTGGCTCTAGCGGTTAGCACAGATACGCAGTATTTT. It is translated as CASSLALAVSTDTQYF.

This clone has only a few counts. This chain connects TRBV6-5 to TRBJ2-7; D may be TRBD1 (7 bases). The CDR3 runs 15 residues. Germline-derived CDR1 and CDR2 are MNHEY and SVGAGI. The V and J ends lost 5 bases and 3 bases respectively, with 17 bases between them. DNA for the CDR3: TGTGCCAGCAGTCCAACTGCGGGACAGTACTACGAGCAGTACTTC. Translated, it gives CASSPTAGQYYEQYF.